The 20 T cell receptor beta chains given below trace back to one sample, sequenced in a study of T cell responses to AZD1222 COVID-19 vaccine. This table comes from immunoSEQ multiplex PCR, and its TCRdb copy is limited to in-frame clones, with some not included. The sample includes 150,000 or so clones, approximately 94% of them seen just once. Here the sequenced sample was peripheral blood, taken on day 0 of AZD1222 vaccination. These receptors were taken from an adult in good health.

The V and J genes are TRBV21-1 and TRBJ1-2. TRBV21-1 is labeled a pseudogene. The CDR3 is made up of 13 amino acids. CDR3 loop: CASSAPGHYGYTF. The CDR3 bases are TGTGCCAGCAGCGCTCCGGGACACTATGGCTACACCTTC.

CDR3 sequence reads: CASSIVWRTSGERTDTQYF. The CDR3 DNA sequence: TGTGCCAGTAGTATAGTTTGGAGGACTAGCGGAGAACGCACAGATACGCAGTATTTT. The J gene is TRBJ2-3, the V gene TRBV19; 10 nucleotides match TRBD2. This CDR3 contains 19 residues. Germline V gene data show CDR1 as LNHDA and CDR2 as SQIVND (reference sequence). V shed 1 base, J shed 1 base, and the junction held 11 bases outside the gene matches.

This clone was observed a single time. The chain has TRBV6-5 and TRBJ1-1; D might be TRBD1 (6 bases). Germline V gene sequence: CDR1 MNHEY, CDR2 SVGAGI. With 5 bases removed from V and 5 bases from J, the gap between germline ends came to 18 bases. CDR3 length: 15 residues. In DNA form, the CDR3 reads TGTGCCAGCAGTCCCCGGACAGCTGGGAAAACTGAAGCTTTCTTT. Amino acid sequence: CASSPRTAGKTEAFF.

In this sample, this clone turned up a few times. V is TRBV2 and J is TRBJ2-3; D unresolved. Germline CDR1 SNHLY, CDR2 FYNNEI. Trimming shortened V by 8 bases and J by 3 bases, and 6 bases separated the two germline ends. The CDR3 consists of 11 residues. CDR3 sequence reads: CASGKTDTQYF. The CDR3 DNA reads TGTGCCAGCGGAAAAACAGATACGCAGTATTTT.

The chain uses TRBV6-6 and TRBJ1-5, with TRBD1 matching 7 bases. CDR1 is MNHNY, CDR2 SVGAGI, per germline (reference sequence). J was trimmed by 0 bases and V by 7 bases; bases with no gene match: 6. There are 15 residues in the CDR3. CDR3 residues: CASTKEGASNQPQHF. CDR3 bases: TGTGCCAGCACCAAGGAGGGGGCTAGCAATCAGCCCCAGCATTTT.

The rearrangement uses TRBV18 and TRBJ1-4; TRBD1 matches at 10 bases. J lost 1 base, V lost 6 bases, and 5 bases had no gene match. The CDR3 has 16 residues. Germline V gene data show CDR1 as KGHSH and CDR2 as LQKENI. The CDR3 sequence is CASSHGQGGTNEKLFF. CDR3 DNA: TGTGCCAGCTCTCATGGACAGGGGGGAACTAATGAAAAACTGTTTTTT.

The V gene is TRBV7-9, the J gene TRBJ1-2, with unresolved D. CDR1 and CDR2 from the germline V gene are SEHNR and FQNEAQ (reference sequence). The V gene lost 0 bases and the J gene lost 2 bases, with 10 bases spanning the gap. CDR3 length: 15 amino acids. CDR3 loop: CASSLAAEGNYGYTF. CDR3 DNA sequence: TGTGCCAGCAGCTTAGCGGCAGAGGGAAACTATGGCTACACCTTC.

As DNA, the CDR3 is TGCGCCAGCAGCCCGAGGACAACCTCCTTCTCCTACGAGCAGTACTTC. Residues: CASSPRTTSFSYEQYF. The chain recombines TRBV5-1 with TRBJ2-7, with D perhaps TRBD1 (5 bases). The ends were cut back, 4 bases at V and 0 bases at J, with 17 bases in the middle. The germline V gene has CDR1 SGHRS and CDR2 YFSETQ. This CDR3 region has 16 residues.

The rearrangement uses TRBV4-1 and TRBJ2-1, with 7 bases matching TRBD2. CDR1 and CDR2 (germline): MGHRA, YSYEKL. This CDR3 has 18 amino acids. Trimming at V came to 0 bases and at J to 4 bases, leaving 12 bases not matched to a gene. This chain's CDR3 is CASSQEGISGRPYNEQFF. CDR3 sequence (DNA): TGCGCCAGCAGCCAAGAAGGTATTAGCGGGCGACCGTACAATGAGCAGTTCTTC.

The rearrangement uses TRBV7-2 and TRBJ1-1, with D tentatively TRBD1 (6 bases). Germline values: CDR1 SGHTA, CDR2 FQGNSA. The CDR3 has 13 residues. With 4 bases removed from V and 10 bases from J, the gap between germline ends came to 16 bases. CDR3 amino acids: CASSSDRRGGAFF. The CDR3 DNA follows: TGTGCCAGCAGCTCCGACAGGAGGGGAGGAGCTTTCTTT.

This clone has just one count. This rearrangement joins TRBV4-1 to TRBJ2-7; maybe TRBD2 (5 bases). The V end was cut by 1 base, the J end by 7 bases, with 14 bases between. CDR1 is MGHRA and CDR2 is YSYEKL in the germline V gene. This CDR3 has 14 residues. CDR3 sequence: CASSQGPGTGEQYF. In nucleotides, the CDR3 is TGCGCCAGCAGCCAAGGTCCGGGAACGGGGGAGCAGTACTTC.

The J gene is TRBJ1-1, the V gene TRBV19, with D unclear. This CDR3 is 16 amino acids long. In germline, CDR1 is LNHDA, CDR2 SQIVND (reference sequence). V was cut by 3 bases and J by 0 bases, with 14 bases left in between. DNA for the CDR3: TGTGCCAGTAGTATGGAGGCAGGATGGATGAACACTGAAGCTTTCTTT. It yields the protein CASSMEAGWMNTEAFF.

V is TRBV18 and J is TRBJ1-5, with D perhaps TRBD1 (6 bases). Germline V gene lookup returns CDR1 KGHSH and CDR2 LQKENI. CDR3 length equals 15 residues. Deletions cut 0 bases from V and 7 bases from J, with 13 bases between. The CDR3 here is CASSPPGGAGQPQHF. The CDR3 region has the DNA TGTGCCAGCTCACCACCCGGGGGCGCAGGACAGCCCCAGCATTTT.

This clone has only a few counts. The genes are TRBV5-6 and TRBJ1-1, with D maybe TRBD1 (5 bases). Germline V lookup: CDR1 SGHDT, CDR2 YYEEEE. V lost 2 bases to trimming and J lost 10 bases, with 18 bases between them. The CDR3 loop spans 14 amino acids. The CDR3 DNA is TGTGCCAGCAGCTTACCCGGGACCCGAGGGGTAGCTTTCTTT. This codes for CASSLPGTRGVAFF.

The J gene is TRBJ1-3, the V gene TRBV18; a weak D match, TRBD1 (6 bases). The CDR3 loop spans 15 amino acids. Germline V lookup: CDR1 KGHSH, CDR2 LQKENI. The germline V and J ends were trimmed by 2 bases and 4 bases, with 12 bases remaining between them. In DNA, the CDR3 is TGTGCCAGCTCACCATCAGGGGTCGGGGGAAACACCATATATTTT. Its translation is CASSPSGVGGNTIYF.

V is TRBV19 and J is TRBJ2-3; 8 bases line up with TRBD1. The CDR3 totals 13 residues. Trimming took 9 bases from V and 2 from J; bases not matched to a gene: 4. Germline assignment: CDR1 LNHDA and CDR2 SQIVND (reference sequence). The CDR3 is CASRGQVTDTQYF. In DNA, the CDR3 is TGTGCCAGCAGGGGACAGGTCACAGATACGCAGTATTTT.

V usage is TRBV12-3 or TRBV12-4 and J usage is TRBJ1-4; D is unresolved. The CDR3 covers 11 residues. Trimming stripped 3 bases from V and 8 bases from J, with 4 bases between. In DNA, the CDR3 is TGTGCCAGCAGTTTGGGAGAAAAACTGTTTTTT. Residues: CASSLGEKLFF.

CDR3 sequence reads: CAIRRDRENTEAFF. As DNA, the CDR3 is TGTGCCATCAGACGGGACAGGGAGAACACTGAAGCTTTCTTT. This chain connects TRBV10-3 to TRBJ1-1, with 9 bases lining up with TRBD1. The CDR3 covers 14 residues. Germline V lookup: CDR1 ENHRY, CDR2 SYGVKD. Trimming cost V 6 bases and J 1 base; bases outside gene matches: 3.

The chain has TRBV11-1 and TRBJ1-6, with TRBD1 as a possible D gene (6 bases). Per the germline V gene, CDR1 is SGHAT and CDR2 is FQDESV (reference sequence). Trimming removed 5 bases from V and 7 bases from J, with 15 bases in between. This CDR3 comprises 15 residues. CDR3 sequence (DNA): TGTGCCAGCAGCACCTGGACAGCTTCGAATTCACCCCTCCACTTT. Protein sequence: CASSTWTASNSPLHF.

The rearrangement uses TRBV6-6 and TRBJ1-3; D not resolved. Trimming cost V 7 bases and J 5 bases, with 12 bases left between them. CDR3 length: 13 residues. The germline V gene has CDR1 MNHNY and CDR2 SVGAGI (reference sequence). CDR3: CASTKEGRNTIYF. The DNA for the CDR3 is TGTGCCAGCACCAAGGAAGGAAGAAACACCATATATTTT.